The 27 T cell receptor beta chains in this list originate from one sample, sequenced in a study of response to subunit inactivated influenza vaccine. In TCRdb, the RT-PCR reads were re-called with MiXCR into one record per CDR3 protein. The sample holds hundreds of thousands of distinct CDR3 sequences; more than 15% are singletons and the top ten take 11%. The source material was PBMCs from blood, sampled less than 13 days after vaccination. These receptors were obtained from a man in his forties or fifties who received an inactivated influenza vaccine.

This chain links TRBV4-2 with TRBJ2-7; the D gene could be TRBD1 or TRBD2 (5 bases each). Trimming pared 3 bases from V and 3 bases from J, leaving 9 bases between. Germline V CDR1 and CDR2: LGHNA, YNFKEQ. The CDR3 extends over 13 amino acids. This CDR3 is CASSQGDDYEQYF. The CDR3 nucleotides read TGTGCCAGCAGCCAGGGGGATGACTACGAGCAGTACTTC.

The rearrangement links TRBV30 to TRBJ2-5, with D tentatively TRBD1 or TRBD2 (5 bases each). The CDR3 extends over 14 amino acids. From germline, CDR1 is GTSNPN and CDR2 SVGIG (reference sequence). V was cut by 0 bases and J by 7 bases, with 15 bases left in between. The CDR3 coding sequence is TGTGCCTGGAGTGTATATGGGGGTTACGGGACCCAGTACTTC. This sequence encodes CAWSVYGGYGTQYF.

The chain recombines TRBV24-1 with TRBJ2-3; the match to TRBD2 covers 8 bases. The CDR3 length is 15 residues. The germline gives CDR1 KGHDR, CDR2 SFDVKD. V lost 4 bases and J lost 0; bases outside the gene matches: 2. The CDR3 region has the DNA TGTGCCACCAGTGAAACTAGCGGAAGCACAGATACGCAGTATTTT. It is translated as CATSETSGSTDTQYF.

This chain uses TRBV28 with TRBJ2-5, with unresolved D. Germline V gives CDR1 MDHEN, CDR2 SYDVKM. V was cut by 5 bases and J by 2 bases, with 12 bases left in between. The CDR3 length is 14 residues. CDR3 nucleotides: TGTGCCAGCAGTCCTCCGGGTAGGCAAGAGACCCAGTACTTC. It is translated as CASSPPGRQETQYF.

The CDR3 loop is CASSLKEAGRPPLSSYNEQFF. The DNA for the CDR3 is TGTGCCAGCAGCTTGAAGGAGGCTGGGAGGCCACCACTGAGCTCCTACAATGAGCAGTTCTTC. J is TRBJ2-1 and V is TRBV5-4; a weak D match, TRBD2 (6 bases). The CDR3 is 21 amino acids. Trimming took off 1 base at V and 0 bases at J, with 26 bases between the two ends. The V gene's germline CDR1 is SGHNT and CDR2 YYREEE (reference sequence).

V is TRBV5-1 and J is TRBJ2-3, with TRBD2 matching over 12 bases. Germline lookup yields CDR1 SGHRS and CDR2 YFSETQ. With 5 bases clipped from V and 4 bases from J, the junction kept 2 bases outside the gene matches. The CDR3 sequence is 14 residues long. The CDR3: CASRTSGSADTQYF. The CDR3, as DNA: TGCGCCAGCAGGACTAGCGGGAGTGCAGATACGCAGTATTTT.

This clonotype came up a few times. V usage is TRBV12-3 or TRBV12-4 and J usage is TRBJ2-1, with a weak D call TRBD1 (5 bases). CDR3 size: 14 residues. The ends were cut back, 6 bases at V and 0 bases at J, with 9 bases in the middle. CDR3 sequence (DNA): TGTGCCAGCAGGAAAGGGGTCTCCTACAATGAGCAGTTCTTC. Translated, it gives CASRKGVSYNEQFF.

This clonotype has only a few counts. The gene calls are TRBV5-1 and TRBJ2-3, with 7 bases fitting TRBD2. This CDR3 is built from 16 residues. Losses at the gene ends were 4 bases for V and 3 bases for J; bases not matched to a gene: 11. Germline V gives CDR1 SGHRS, CDR2 YFSETQ. The CDR3 region has the DNA TGCGCCAGCAGCCCATTCGGCGGGAGTGATACAGATACGCAGTATTTT. Translating gives CASSPFGGSDTDTQYF.

This clonotype has just a few counts. J is TRBJ2-1 and V is TRBV4-3; 9 nucleotides match TRBD2. The V gene end was trimmed by 1 base and the J gene end by 4 bases; junction bases not matched to a gene: 11. CDR1 is LGHNA, CDR2 YSLEER, per germline. The CDR3 runs to 18 residues. In DNA form, the CDR3 reads TGCGCCAGCAGCCAAGCGCTAGCGGGAAGGTACTTGTACAATGAGCAGTTCTTC. Encoded protein: CASSQALAGRYLYNEQFF.

This clonotype turned up a few times. This sequence joins TRBV5-1 and TRBJ2-3, with TRBD1 matching over 7 bases. The V and J ends lost 4 bases and 3 bases, in that order; junction bases with no gene match: 5. The CDR3 consists of 14 residues. Germline-derived CDR1 and CDR2 are SGHRS and YFSETQ. The CDR3 spells CASSRDRWTDTQYF. CDR3 DNA sequence: TGCGCCAGCAGCCGGGACAGATGGACAGATACGCAGTATTTT.

The chain recombines TRBV15 with TRBJ2-7; D is unclear. Germline V CDR1 and CDR2: LNHNV, YYDKDF (reference sequence). The CDR3 extends over 14 amino acids. The germline V and J ends were trimmed by 4 bases and 7 bases, with 17 bases remaining between them. The CDR3 DNA sequence: TGTGCCACCAGCACCGGGTCCGCGGTAGGGGAGCAGTACTTC. Its translation is CATSTGSAVGEQYF.

The gene calls are TRBV6-5 and TRBJ2-2; D might be TRBD1 (5 bases). From germline, CDR1 is MNHEY and CDR2 SVGAGI. CDR3 length: 16 residues. The V end lost 2 bases, the J end lost 2 bases, and 12 bases lay between the germline ends. CDR3 nucleotide sequence: TGTGCCAGCAGTTACGACAGTAATATTAACACCGGGGAGCTGTTTTTT. Its protein product is CASSYDSNINTGELFF.

The rearrangement uses TRBV19 and TRBJ1-5, with 7 bases that match TRBD1. CDR3 length: 14 residues. Germline V gene data show CDR1 as LNHDA and CDR2 as SQIVND (reference sequence). The V and J ends lost 7 bases and 3 bases, in that order; junction bases with no gene match: 6. The CDR3 spells CASKTTGNNQPQHF. CDR3 nucleotide sequence: TGTGCCAGTAAGACGACAGGGAACAATCAGCCCCAGCATTTT.

V gene TRBV4-3 combines with J gene TRBJ2-2; D uncertain. The CDR3 runs to 14 residues. Germline loops: CDR1 LGHNA, CDR2 YSLEER. Trimming removed 0 bases from V and 6 bases from J, with 8 bases in between. This CDR3 is CASSQEGYSGELFF. DNA for the CDR3: TGCGCCAGCAGCCAAGAAGGTTATTCCGGGGAGCTGTTTTTT.

The gene calls are TRBV5-1 and TRBJ1-1; 9 nucleotides match TRBD1. Per germline, CDR1 SGHRS and CDR2 YFSETQ. This CDR3 spans 15 amino acids. The trim removed 0 bases at V and 4 bases at J, leaving 4 bases unmatched. The CDR3 DNA reads TGCGCCAGCAGCTTGGGATCGACAGGGGGCACTGAAGCTTTCTTT. Protein: CASSLGSTGGTEAFF.

This rearrangement joins TRBV6-2 or TRBV6-3 to TRBJ1-1, with D perhaps matching TRBD1 (5 bases). The CDR3 has 13 residues. Germline V gives CDR1 MNHEY, CDR2 SVGEGT. Deletions cut 4 bases from V and 0 bases from J, with 6 bases between. The CDR3 sequence: CASSWGVNTEAFF. CDR3 DNA sequence: TGTGCCAGCAGTTGGGGCGTGAACACTGAAGCTTTCTTT.

The sample holds many counts of this clonotype. The chain joins TRBV7-9 to TRBJ2-4, with D maybe TRBD1 (5 bases). The V gene's germline CDR1 is SEHNR and CDR2 FQNEAQ (reference sequence). V lost 5 bases, J lost 2 bases, and 7 bases lay in between. This CDR3 is 13 amino acids long. The CDR3 reads CASSQGSKNIQYF. For the CDR3, the DNA is TGTGCCAGCAGCCAGGGTTCCAAAAACATTCAGTACTTC.

There are a few counts of this clonotype. This chain connects TRBV20-1 to TRBJ2-7, with D perhaps matching TRBD1 (6 bases). Germline V gives CDR1 DFQATT, CDR2 SNEGSKA (reference sequence). Trimming left V 8 bases short and J 0 bases short, with 17 bases between. The CDR3 length is 14 residues. The CDR3 region has the DNA TGCAGTTGCCCGAGAGGGGGTAACTCCTACGAGCAGTACTTC. It translates to CSCPRGGNSYEQYF.

The chain links TRBV29-1 to TRBJ2-3; 7 bases line up with TRBD1. Trimming cost V 7 bases and J 5 bases; bases outside gene matches: 9. The CDR3 totals 13 residues. Germline V CDR1 and CDR2: SQVTM, ANQGSEA. CDR3 DNA sequence: TGCAGCGCCTTTAAGGGGGCCGTAGATACGCAGTATTTT. Protein: CSAFKGAVDTQYF.

This clonotype came up a few times. This chain links TRBV29-1 with TRBJ2-7; 9 nucleotides match TRBD1. J was trimmed by 4 bases and V by 2 bases; bases with no gene match: 3. The CDR3 sequence is 13 residues long. Germline lookup yields CDR1 SQVTM and CDR2 ANQGSEA. CDR3 coding DNA: TGCAGCGTTGAATGGGGACAGGGTTACGAGCAGTACTTC. Protein product: CSVEWGQGYEQYF.

There are many counts of this clonotype. This chain connects TRBV5-1 to TRBJ2-3; D is undetermined. Trimming took 0 bases from V and 4 from J, leaving 9 bases between them. This CDR3 is 14 amino acids long. Per germline, CDR1 SGHRS and CDR2 YFSETQ. In DNA form, the CDR3 reads TGCGCCAGCAGCTTGGAATTGAGTTCAGATACGCAGTATTTT. This sequence encodes CASSLELSSDTQYF. Drawing the rest from reference TRBV5-1 and TRBJ2-3, the complete variable domain is KAGVTQTPRYLIKTRGQQVTLSCSPISGHRSVSWYQQTPGQGLQFLFEYFSETQRNKGNFPGRFSGRQFSNSRSEMNVSTLELGDSALYLCASSLELSSDTQYFGPGTRLTVL.

The chain joins TRBV5-1 to TRBJ2-5; D uncertain. The V and J ends lost 1 base and 0 bases respectively, with 4 bases between them. CDR1 is SGHRS and CDR2 is YFSETQ in the germline V gene. This CDR3 is built from 13 residues. Here the CDR3 DNA reads TGCGCCAGCAGCTTGTTCAACCAAGAGACCCAGTACTTC. Protein: CASSLFNQETQYF.

In this sample, this clonotype turned up a few times. The chain uses TRBV20-1 and TRBJ2-1, with 10 nucleotides matching TRBD1. Trimming cost V 6 bases and J 0 bases; bases outside gene matches: 11. Germline-derived CDR1 and CDR2 are DFQATT and SNEGSKA (reference sequence). The CDR3 contains 17 residues. The CDR3 is CSAPADRGANSYNEQFF. The DNA for the CDR3 is TGCAGTGCGCCCGCGGACAGGGGGGCGAACTCCTACAATGAGCAGTTCTTC.

CDR3 residues: CASSHGGRAFF. The CDR3 DNA reads as TGTGCCAGCAGCCATGGGGGCAGAGCTTTCTTT. The rearrangement joins TRBV14 to TRBJ1-1, with TRBD1 as a possible D gene (6 bases). Trimming shortened V by 3 bases and J by 10 bases, and 9 bases separated the two germline ends. Germline V gene data show CDR1 as SGHDN and CDR2 as FVKESK. CDR3 length: 11 residues.

The CDR3 nucleotides read TGTGCCAGCAGTTACACGACGGGAGGGGTGCGCACAGATACGCAGTATTTT. This translates into CASSYTTGGVRTDTQYF. The chain employs TRBV6-2 or TRBV6-3 and TRBJ2-3, with TRBD2 matching 8 bases. Germline CDR1 reads MNHEY; CDR2 reads SVGEGT. With 2 bases clipped from V and 1 base from J, the junction kept 8 bases outside the gene matches. The CDR3 covers 17 residues.

The chain recombines TRBV9 with TRBJ1-2; no definite D call. The CDR3 is 14 residues long. V was clipped by 2 bases and J by 3 bases, with 11 bases between them. Germline assignment: CDR1 SGDLS and CDR2 YYNGEE. CDR3 sequence (DNA): TGTGCCAGCAGCGTGGCTGATACCTACTATGGCTACACCTTC. This sequence encodes CASSVADTYYGYTF.

The J gene is TRBJ1-1, the V gene TRBV12-3 or TRBV12-4, with D hard to call. Trimming stripped 3 bases from V and 3 bases from J, with 8 bases between. The CDR3 totals 13 residues. CDR3 loop: CASSLVRYTEAFF. DNA of the CDR3: TGTGCCAGCAGTTTGGTCAGATACACTGAAGCTTTCTTT.